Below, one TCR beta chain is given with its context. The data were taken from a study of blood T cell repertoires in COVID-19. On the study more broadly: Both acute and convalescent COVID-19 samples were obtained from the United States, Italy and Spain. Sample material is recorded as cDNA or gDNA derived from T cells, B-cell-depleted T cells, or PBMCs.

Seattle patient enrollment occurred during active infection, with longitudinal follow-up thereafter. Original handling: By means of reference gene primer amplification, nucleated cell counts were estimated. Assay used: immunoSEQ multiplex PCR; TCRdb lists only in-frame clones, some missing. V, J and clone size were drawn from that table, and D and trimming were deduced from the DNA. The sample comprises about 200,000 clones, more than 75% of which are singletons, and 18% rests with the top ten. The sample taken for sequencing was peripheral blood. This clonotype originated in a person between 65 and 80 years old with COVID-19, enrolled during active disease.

CDR3 sequence: CASTTEGRGYNQPQHF. CDR3 nucleotide sequence: TGTGCCAGTACCACAGAGGGGCGGGGGTACAATCAGCCCCAGCATTTT. The chain carries TRBV19 and TRBJ1-5; weak D call: TRBD1 (5 bases). CDR1 is LNHDA and CDR2 is SQIVND in the germline V gene (reference sequence). V dropped 7 bases and J dropped 3 bases, with 19 bases sitting between them. The CDR3 length is 16 residues.